This T cell receptor beta chain came from a study of cytomegalovirus exposure and HLA in healthy donors (dated by TCRdb to 2016 to 2017). A note on the overall study: The 666 repertoires of the first cohort and the 95 to 150 validation repertoires were produced on the same platform, according to a later analysis. A separate validation cohort of 100 to 150 different subjects was used in addition to the 666-subject first cohort. To predict cytomegalovirus infection status, the study combined high-throughput TCR immunosequencing, statistical association of individual TCRs with disease status, and machine learning. The study aimed to test whether signatures of past pathogen exposure could be identified by cataloging public T cell receptors.

Receptor amplification or capture employed the immunoSEQ multiplex PCR assay. As for how the authors treated the data: A statistical classification framework was built for diagnosing cytomegalovirus status from the catalog of TCR beta chain sequences. In TCRdb, the immuneACCESS table is reduced to in-frame sequences with V and J assigned. These tables do not hold every clone; where another copy was compared, an unresolved V gene accounts for under half, and the others remain unexplained. That table furnishes V, J and clone size, whereas the DNA furnished D and trimming. In this sample the table shows 150,000 to 200,000 clones, roughly nine tenths of which occur a single time. The top ten clones comprise 3.5% to 4.5% of the sample. The germline V and J ends show losses of 0 bases and 1 base respectively, and no gene match explains 4 bases of the junction. The germline V gene provides CDR1 SGDLS and CDR2 YYNGEE. Inclusive of the bounding cysteine and phenylalanine, the CDR3 is 15 residues long. This entry keeps only the CDR3 DNA: 45 bases, framed from base 1.

Of note for this clone: The clone's antigen remains unknown. No base quality information exists; no much larger clone differs at one position.

Summary of the overall study and its limitations: It was suggested by the authors that the approach could potentially be generalized to other disease states and immunological phenotypes. Cytomegalovirus status was reported to be diagnosed by the classifier with high specificity and sensitivity in both the original and validation cohorts. The validation cohort had no HLA typing available for a later analysis, so co-occurrence within that cohort was assessed over all 120 or so repertoires. A total of 150 to 200 TCR beta chains were listed by the study as associated with cytomegalovirus. A later analysis found that TCRs clustered in the first cohort also tended to co-occur in the roughly 110 validation repertoires, with 90% to 95% of cluster scores above 0. Three of the identified cytomegalovirus-associated TCR beta chains were confirmed in vitro to be specific for cytomegalovirus antigens. Most TCR sequences were observed very rarely across donors, whereas some public TCRs were present in many individuals.

The donors belonged to the validation cohort of over a hundred subjects, which was separate from the approximately 700-subject first cohort. The receptor chain draws on TRBV9 and TRBJ2-7; a stretch of 7 junction bases matches TRBD2. Sequencing was performed on PBMCs. The receptor comes from a man aged 18 to 29 in good health and CMV-seropositive. The DNA reads as follows: TGTGCCAGCAGCGTAGAGGGGCGGGGGTCCTACGAGCAGTACTTC. Its translation is CASSVEGRGSYEQYF. Reference TRBV9 and TRBJ2-7 genes cover what lies past the CDR3, so the full variable domain is DSGVTQTPKHLITATGQRVTLRCSPRSGDLSVYWYQQSLDQGLQFLIQYYNGEERAKGNILERFSAQQFPDLHSELNLSSLELGDSALYFCASSVEGRGSYEQYFGPGTRLTVT.